Presented here are 19 T cell receptor beta chains from one specimen sequenced in a study of shared clonotypes between healthy human individuals. The assay was immunoSEQ multiplex PCR, and TCRdb's table has in-frame clones only and misses some. This sample has around 2.3 million clones, with under 97% found just once. Sequenced sample: naive CD4+ T cells sorted from blood. This sample's subset: CD45RA+ positively selected. The receptors stem from a man aged 18 to 29 in good health.

The chain combines TRBV7-9 with TRBJ1-2; 11 bases align to TRBD1. From germline, CDR1 is SEHNR and CDR2 FQNEAQ (reference sequence). With V trimmed by 3 bases and J by 7 bases, 7 bases remained unmatched. There are 15 residues in the CDR3. CDR3 in DNA: TGTGCCAGCAGCTTTCGTGGACAGGGGGCGCTTGGCTACACCTTC. As protein: CASSFRGQGALGYTF.

This sequence joins TRBV7-2 and TRBJ2-7; D is unresolved. V was shortened by 7 bases and J by 0 bases, with 7 bases between the two germline ends. This CDR3 spans 12 amino acids. Germline V CDR1 and CDR2: SGHTA, FQGNSA. The CDR3: CASTASSYEQYF. In DNA form, the CDR3 reads TGTGCCAGCACCGCCAGCTCCTACGAGCAGTACTTC.

The count of this clone is one. The V and J genes are TRBV7-2 and TRBJ2-7; D not resolved. This CDR3 region has 15 residues. CDR1 is SGHTA and CDR2 is FQGNSA in the germline V gene. Between the trimmed V and J ends, which lost 5 bases and 0 bases, there was a span of 14 bases. CDR3 DNA: TGTGCCAGCAGCCCACAAGTCTACAACTCCTACGAGCAGTACTTC. Translated: CASSPQVYNSYEQYF.

The chain links TRBV7-9 to TRBJ1-5, with 9 nucleotides matching TRBD1. V lost 5 bases to trimming and J lost 4 bases; unmatched junction nucleotides: 6. Germline V gene sequence: CDR1 SEHNR, CDR2 FQNEAQ (reference sequence). The CDR3 consists of 15 residues. CDR3 DNA: TGTGCCAGCAGCGTTGGGACAGGGAAAAATCAGCCCCAGCATTTT. This codes for CASSVGTGKNQPQHF.

The chain uses TRBV6-6 and TRBJ1-2; maybe TRBD1 (5 bases). The germline V gene has CDR1 MNHNY and CDR2 SVGAGI (reference sequence). V was pared by 5 bases and J by 7 bases, with 20 bases between. CDR3 length equals 15 residues. CDR3 region: CASSQTDSPGGGYTF. The DNA of the CDR3 is TGTGCCAGCAGTCAAACTGACTCTCCGGGGGGTGGCTACACCTTC.

Remarks on this clone: Its ends do not fully match the called genes, so a read error is possible. The chain links TRBV7-7 to TRBJ2-7, with D perhaps TRBD2 (5 bases). CDR1 SSHAT and CDR2 FNYEAQ come from the germline V gene (reference sequence). This CDR3 has 17 amino acids. The CDR3 DNA sequence: TGTGCTAGCAGCTCTGGTAACACTAAAGCGGCTGACTACGAGCAGTACTTC. This codes for CASSSGNTKAADYEQYF. Based on the CDR3 plus reference TRBV7-7 and TRBJ2-7, the full variable domain is GAGVSQSPRYKVTKRGQDVTLRCDPISSHATLYWYQQALGQGPEFLTYFNYEAQPDKSGLPSDRFSAERPEGSISTLTIQRTEQRDSAMYRCASSSGNTKAADYEQYFGPGTRLTVT.

This chain joins TRBV5-4 and TRBJ1-1, with D possibly matching TRBD1 (5 bases). The germline V gene encodes CDR1 SGHNT and CDR2 YYREEE (reference sequence). The germline V and J ends were trimmed by 0 bases and 4 bases, with 13 bases remaining between them. This CDR3 is built from 15 residues. CDR3 DNA: TGTGCCAGCAGCTTGGCTGGGGGGTTTCTCACTGAAGCTTTCTTT. Translating gives CASSLAGGFLTEAFF.

The gene calls are TRBV7-9 and TRBJ2-1; D remains ambiguous. Germline V gives CDR1 SEHNR, CDR2 FQNEAQ (reference sequence). V lost 4 bases and J lost 9, with 7 bases in between. CDR3 length: 11 amino acids. The CDR3 sequence is CASSSGGEQFF. CDR3 bases: TGTGCCAGCAGCTCAGGCGGTGAGCAGTTCTTC. The full variable domain, with the rest looked up from reference TRBV7-9 and TRBJ2-1, is DTGVSQNPRHKITKRGQNVTFRCDPISEHNRLYWYRQTLGQGPEFLTYFQNEAQLEKSRLLSDRFSAERPKGSFSTLEIQRTEQGDSAMYLCASSSGGEQFFGPGTRLTVL.

The chain is built from TRBV15 and TRBJ1-4; D gene uncertain. The CDR3 is made up of 15 amino acids. CDR1 and CDR2 (germline): LNHNV, YYDKDF (reference sequence). Between the trimmed V and J ends, which lost 3 bases and 3 bases, there was a span of 11 bases. The CDR3 bases are TGTGCCACCAGCAGGGCCTCCTCTGCTAATGAAAAACTGTTTTTT. This codes for CATSRASSANEKLFF.

V gene TRBV2 combines with J gene TRBJ1-3, with a tentative D call TRBD1 (5 bases). V was shortened by 8 bases and J by 0 bases, with 14 bases between the two germline ends. Germline V gene data show CDR1 as SNHLY and CDR2 as FYNNEI. This CDR3 is built from 15 residues. CDR3 in amino acids: CASQSTVFSGNTIYF. The CDR3 DNA sequence: TGTGCCAGCCAATCGACAGTTTTCTCTGGAAACACCATATATTTT.

The chain recombines TRBV28 with TRBJ2-1; D remains ambiguous. From germline, CDR1 is MDHEN and CDR2 SYDVKM. This CDR3 is 15 amino acids long. V was clipped by 4 bases and J by 4 bases, with 14 bases between them. The CDR3 protein is CASSSQFQVYNEQFF. CDR3 nucleotides: TGTGCCAGCAGTTCTCAATTTCAGGTATACAATGAGCAGTTCTTC.

This chain joins TRBV2 and TRBJ2-7, with D unresolved. Trimming cost V 4 bases and J 4 bases, with 8 bases left between them. Germline CDR1 is SNHLY and CDR2 is FYNNEI. The CDR3 totals 12 residues. The CDR3 nucleotides read TGTGCCAGCAGTGTTCTGGAGTACGAGCAGTACTTC. Protein product: CASSVLEYEQYF.

This clone was counted a few times. The chain recombines TRBV2 with TRBJ1-5; maybe TRBD1 (6 bases). The ends were cut back, 2 bases at V and 6 bases at J, with 14 bases in the middle. The CDR3 is 15 residues long. CDR1 and CDR2 (germline): SNHLY, FYNNEI. CDR3 DNA sequence: TGTGCCAGCAGTGAAATACAGGGAGGGGGTCAGCCCCAGCATTTT. Translated: CASSEIQGGGQPQHF.

This clone has a handful of counts. CDR3 in amino acids: CASTPTGAAGELFF. As DNA, the CDR3 is TGTGCCAGCACCCCCACAGGGGCGGCCGGGGAGCTGTTTTTT. The chain links TRBV2 to TRBJ2-2; TRBD1 agrees at 7 bases. This CDR3 contains 14 residues. Looked up from germline, CDR1 is SNHLY and CDR2 is FYNNEI. The V and J ends lost 7 bases and 6 bases, in that order; junction bases with no gene match: 8.

The chain carries TRBV27 and TRBJ2-7, with 7 bases that match TRBD1. Unmatched junction bases numbered 9, after V lost 10 bases and J lost 0 bases. The CDR3 extends over 14 amino acids. Germline V gene lookup returns CDR1 MNHEY and CDR2 SMNVEV (reference sequence). CDR3 in amino acids: CATLPTGSSYEQYF. CDR3 DNA sequence: TGTGCCACGTTACCGACAGGGAGCTCCTACGAGCAGTACTTC.

The genes are TRBV27 and TRBJ1-4; TRBD1 might be the D (6 bases). Germline CDR1 and CDR2: MNHEY and SMNVEV (reference sequence). Trimming cost V 3 bases and J 3 bases, with 14 bases left between them. CDR3 size: 16 residues. In nucleotides, the CDR3 is TGTGCCAGCAGTTTTACAGGGAAGGTGGCTAATGAAAAACTGTTTTTT. Its protein product is CASSFTGKVANEKLFF.

The rearrangement joins TRBV6-1 to TRBJ2-1; D is ambiguous. V shed 6 bases and J shed 8 bases, with 14 bases lying between them. Per germline, CDR1 MNHNS and CDR2 SASEGT. CDR3 length equals 13 residues. The CDR3 loop is CASRDWTMHEQFF. The CDR3 DNA sequence: TGTGCCAGCAGAGACTGGACGATGCATGAGCAGTTCTTC.

As regards this clone: Other DNA sequences in the same sample also yield this CDR3. The CDR3 reads CAWSAETQYF. The CDR3 nucleotides read TGTGCCTGGAGTGCCGAGACCCAGTACTTC. The chain recombines TRBV30 with TRBJ2-5; D not resolved. In germline, CDR1 is GTSNPN, CDR2 SVGIG (reference sequence). Trimming pared 1 base from V and 5 bases from J, leaving 2 bases between. The CDR3 runs 10 residues.

The genes are TRBV5-1 and TRBJ2-1, with D perhaps TRBD1 (7 bases). The V gene lost 0 bases and the J gene lost 9 bases, with 16 bases spanning the gap. Germline V gene sequence: CDR1 SGHRS, CDR2 YFSETQ. The CDR3 length is 15 residues. The CDR3 region is CASSLAAGGYAEQFF. CDR3 nucleotides: TGCGCCAGCAGCTTGGCGGCAGGGGGGTATGCTGAGCAGTTCTTC.